This T cell receptor (beta chain) was captured in a study of cytomegalovirus exposure and HLA in healthy donors. Across the study: It was reported in a later analysis that the same platform had been used for the 120 validation repertoires as for the 550 to 700 first-cohort repertoires.

With respect to this clone: The antigen is unknown. At the DNA level, this CDR3 is encoded by other sequences in the same sample as well.

TCRdb's copy holds only in-frame clones and misses some; the assay was immunoSEQ multiplex PCR. In the table there are about 190,000 clones, 86% of which are singletons. The CDR3 totals 13 residues. The ends were cut back, 9 bases at V and 13 bases at J, with 23 bases in the middle. Germline V gene lookup returns CDR1 PRHDT and CDR2 FYEKMQ (reference sequence). Points from the study as a whole: Subsequent analysis showed first-cohort TCR clusters tending to co-occur in 120 validation repertoires.

V and J are TRBV13 and TRBJ2-3, with D tentatively TRBD2 (5 bases). Sequenced: PBMCs. The sequence was obtained from a young woman in good health and CMV-seronegative. The CDR3 here is CASRGPGVRWKYF. The CDR3 nucleotides are TGTGCCAGTCGCGGCCCCGGGGTGAGGTGGAAGTATTTT. The full variable domain, in which reference TRBV13 and TRBJ2-3 provide the parts outside the CDR3, is AAGVIQSPRHLIKEKRETATLKCYPIPRHDTVYWYQQGPGQDPQFLISFYEKMQSDKGSIPDRFSAQQFSDYHSELNMSSLELGDSALYFCASRGPGVRWKYFGPGTRLTVL.